This T cell receptor beta chain emerged from a study of PD-1 blockade in classical Hodgkin lymphoma. Sequencing was performed with immunoSEQ multiplex PCR; in TCRdb, only in-frame clones are kept and a portion is missing. The table records nearly 60,000 clones, around 93% of them present only once. Brentuximab vedotin exposure varied, and every patient relapsed after autologous stem cell transplantation. The V gene lost 0 bases and the J gene lost 5 bases, with 7 bases spanning the gap. This CDR3 has 14 amino acids. Germline V gives CDR1 MNHEY, CDR2 SVGAGI. The source is a human donor with classical Hodgkin lymphoma. This specimen consisted of peripheral blood mononuclear cells (PBMCs), obtained before the second cycle of nivolumab. The chain employs TRBV6-5 and TRBJ2-2; D is undetermined. The CDR3 sequence is CASSYSELTGELFF. Here the CDR3 DNA reads TGTGCCAGCAGTTACTCTGAATTAACCGGGGAGCTGTTTTTT.